Each of the 18 T cell receptor beta chains below was sequenced from the same sample in a study of shared clonotypes between healthy human individuals. Data came from immunoSEQ multiplex PCR; TCRdb stores just in-frame clones and leaves some out. The data hold around 2,000,000 clones, with approximately 94% observed a single time. Cells designated naive CD8 were CD45RO-negative and were positively selected for CCR7, with terminally differentiated effector memory CD45RA+ cells excluded. Sequencing was performed on naive CD8+ T cells sorted from blood. All receptors come from a man aged 18 to 30 in good health.

On this clone itself: Other DNA sequences of this sample code for an identical CDR3. V and J are TRBV5-6 and TRBJ2-7; D may match TRBD1 or TRBD2 (5 bases each). Germline-derived CDR1 and CDR2 are SGHDT and YYEEEE. This CDR3 comprises 13 residues. Trimming left V 3 bases short and J 3 bases short, with 10 bases between. This CDR3 reads CASSWDRDYEQYF. In DNA form, the CDR3 reads TGTGCCAGCAGCTGGGACCGGGACTACGAGCAGTACTTC.

The chain recombines TRBV7-9 with TRBJ2-5; 8 bases fit TRBD2. The CDR3 runs to 16 residues. With V trimmed by 5 bases and J by 0 bases, 8 bases remained unmatched. CDR1 and CDR2 from the germline V gene are SEHNR and FQNEAQ (reference sequence). As DNA, the CDR3 is TGTGCCAGCAGCCCCCGGGGGGGAATGTACCAAGAGACCCAGTACTTC. This encodes CASSPRGGMYQETQYF.

V is TRBV27 and J is TRBJ1-2; 9 nucleotides line up with TRBD1. V shed 6 bases, J shed 6 bases, and the junction held 14 bases outside the gene matches. Germline loops: CDR1 MNHEY, CDR2 SMNVEV (reference sequence). The CDR3 is 16 amino acids. In DNA, the CDR3 is TGTGCCAGCAGCCAAATCCAGAGGACAGGGGAAAATGGCTACACCTTC. Residues: CASSQIQRTGENGYTF.

The chain joins TRBV2 to TRBJ2-7; TRBD2 matches 9 bases. The V gene's germline CDR1 is SNHLY and CDR2 FYNNEI. The V gene end was trimmed by 5 bases and the J gene end by 7 bases; junction bases not matched to a gene: 9. This CDR3 comprises 14 residues. CDR3 region: CASSISSGIGEQYF. The CDR3 nucleotides read TGTGCCAGCAGTATCTCTAGCGGGATTGGGGAGCAGTACTTC.

The J gene is TRBJ1-1, the V gene TRBV29-1; 7 bases match TRBD1. V lost 7 bases to trimming and J lost 5 bases; unmatched junction nucleotides: 16. The germline V gene has CDR1 SQVTM and CDR2 ANQGSEA. CDR3 length equals 15 residues. As DNA, the CDR3 is TGCAGCGCCGGACCCGGGACAGACCTGAGGACTGAAGCTTTCTTT. Translated: CSAGPGTDLRTEAFF.

The chain links TRBV10-2 to TRBJ2-7; D is perhaps TRBD1 (5 bases). Germline assignment: CDR1 WSHSY and CDR2 SAAADI. There are 12 residues in the CDR3. V lost 7 bases and J lost 2, with 9 bases in between. The CDR3 region is CASTETAYEQYF. CDR3 nucleotide sequence: TGCGCCAGCACCGAGACAGCCTACGAGCAGTACTTC.

As concerns this clone: Other nucleotide sequences from this sample produce the same CDR3. The chain combines TRBV6-5 with TRBJ2-2; D gene ambiguous. V shed 0 bases and J shed 8 bases, with 4 bases lying between them. The germline gives CDR1 MNHEY, CDR2 SVGAGI. This CDR3 has 12 residues. The chain's CDR3 is CASSYSTGELFF. DNA of the CDR3: TGTGCCAGCAGTTACTCGACAGGGGAGCTGTTTTTT.

This chain connects TRBV7-6 to TRBJ2-5; 8 bases are shared with TRBD1. The ends lost 5 bases at V and 4 bases at J; junction bases unmatched: 9. Germline assignment: CDR1 SGHVS and CDR2 FNYEAQ. The CDR3 is made up of 15 amino acids. In DNA, the CDR3 is TGTGCCAGCAGCCCTAGGACAGGGCTTGGAGAGACCCAGTACTTC. Translating it yields CASSPRTGLGETQYF.

The J gene is TRBJ2-4, the V gene TRBV4-1; D could derive from TRBD1 or TRBD2 (5 bases each). The ends were cut back, 1 base at V and 0 bases at J, with 10 bases in the middle. The CDR3 totals 16 residues. Germline loops: CDR1 MGHRA, CDR2 YSYEKL. In nucleotides, the CDR3 is TGCGCCAGCAGCCAAGTATTTGGGGGAGCCAAAAACATTCAGTACTTC. Its translation is CASSQVFGGAKNIQYF.

The table lists this clone with a count of one. The chain recombines TRBV6-1 with TRBJ2-7; no definite D call. Trimming shortened V by 2 bases and J by 1 base, and 12 bases separated the two germline ends. Germline V gives CDR1 MNHNS, CDR2 SASEGT. The CDR3 is 15 amino acids. The CDR3 sequence is CASSELPGPSYEQYF. The CDR3 DNA sequence: TGTGCCAGCAGTGAACTACCGGGTCCTTCCTACGAGCAGTACTTC.

The chain combines TRBV4-3 with TRBJ2-1; D gene uncertain. Germline CDR1 LGHNA, CDR2 YSLEER. The CDR3 loop spans 16 amino acids. The V end was cut by 0 bases, the J end by 0 bases, with 9 bases between. The CDR3 DNA is TGCGCCAGCAGCCAAGACGACCTACGCTCCTACAATGAGCAGTTCTTC. The encoded protein is CASSQDDLRSYNEQFF.

J is TRBJ2-7 and V is TRBV28; 9 bases match TRBD1. The length of the CDR3 is 15 residues. The V segment lost 5 bases and the J segment 0 bases; nucleotides outside the gene matches: 5. From germline, CDR1 is MDHEN and CDR2 SYDVKM. CDR3 in DNA: TGTGCCAGCAGTCCGGGACAGGGTATCTCCTACGAGCAGTACTTC. Translating it yields CASSPGQGISYEQYF.

The rearrangement links TRBV5-1 to TRBJ1-1; 8 bases agree with TRBD1. CDR1 is SGHRS, CDR2 YFSETQ, per germline. This CDR3 spans 15 amino acids. The V and J ends lost 4 bases and 7 bases, in that order; junction bases with no gene match: 12. The CDR3 is CASSDNRGYGGEAFF. The CDR3 nucleotides read TGCGCCAGCAGCGATAACAGGGGGTACGGCGGTGAAGCTTTCTTT.

The genes are TRBV30 and TRBJ1-6; D is unclear. This CDR3 comprises 13 residues. Germline V gene sequence: CDR1 GTSNPN, CDR2 SVGIG (reference sequence). Trimming shortened V by 5 bases and J by 7 bases, and 12 bases separated the two germline ends. This CDR3 reads CAWATDSNSPLHF. CDR3 nucleotide sequence: TGTGCCTGGGCCACCGACTCAAATTCACCCCTCCACTTT.

V and J are TRBV14 and TRBJ2-7; 12 positions match TRBD2. The CDR3 has 14 amino acids. CDR1 and CDR2 from the germline V gene are SGHDN and FVKESK. V lost 9 bases, J lost 2 bases, and 5 bases stayed unmatched. The CDR3 DNA is TGTGCCAGTGCCGGGACTAGCGGGCCCTACGAGCAGTACTTC. The encoded protein is CASAGTSGPYEQYF. Variable domain in full (rest from reference TRBV14 and TRBJ2-7): EAGVTQFPSHSVIEKGQTVTLRCDPISGHDNLYWYRRVMGKEIKFLLHFVKESKQDESGMPNNRFLAERTGGTYSTLKVQPAELEDSGVYFCASAGTSGPYEQYFGPGTRLTVT.

The chain is built from TRBV7-9 and TRBJ1-2; D is perhaps TRBD1 (5 bases). This CDR3 spans 13 amino acids. Per germline, CDR1 SEHNR and CDR2 FQNEAQ (reference sequence). The ends were cut back, 5 bases at V and 6 bases at J, with 13 bases in the middle. CDR3: CASSVGTKNGYTF. DNA of the CDR3: TGTGCCAGCAGCGTCGGGACCAAGAATGGCTACACCTTC.

The chain carries TRBV5-6 and TRBJ1-2, with 7 positions matching TRBD1. Looked up from germline, CDR1 is SGHDT and CDR2 is YYEEEE. J was trimmed by 0 bases and V by 1 base; bases with no gene match: 12. This CDR3 is 18 amino acids long. The CDR3 bases are TGTGCCAGCAGCTTGTTTGAATCCGGAGGGGGCGCTAACTATGGCTACACCTTC. Amino acid sequence: CASSLFESGGGANYGYTF.

The chain combines TRBV13 with TRBJ2-7, with a weak D call TRBD2 (5 bases). The V and J ends lost 2 bases and 5 bases respectively, with 10 bases between them. This CDR3 has 13 residues. Per the germline V gene, CDR1 is PRHDT and CDR2 is FYEKMQ (reference sequence). The CDR3: CASSLKGRDEQYF. CDR3 nucleotides: TGTGCCAGCAGCTTAAAAGGGCGGGACGAGCAGTACTTC.